This T cell receptor (beta chain) originates from a study of early T cells in non-severe SARS-CoV-2 infection. Study information: Bulk RNA isolated from unsorted whole blood underwent sequencing; chains were not paired.

Attached unique molecular identifiers marked individual cDNA molecules. MiXCR was run by TCRdb on the 5' RACE reads, yielding one entry per CDR3 protein. This table has 80,000 to 95,000 distinct CDR3 sequences, roughly 15% appearing once. This clonotype was counted at least ten times. V was trimmed by 3 bases and J by 3 bases, leaving 8 bases between them. The CDR3 is 13 residues long. Per the germline V gene, CDR1 is LGHNA and CDR2 is YSLEER. Specimen: whole blood. The sequence was obtained from an adult who was a healthcare worker with PCR-confirmed SARS-CoV-2 infection or an uninfected control (not recorded which). V is TRBV4-3 and J is TRBJ1-1; D is possibly TRBD1 (6 bases). The CDR3 here is CASSQYRDTEAFF. The DNA of the CDR3 is TGCGCCAGCAGCCAGTACAGGGACACTGAAGCTTTCTTT.